A single T cell receptor beta chain is shown here with its context. Its antigen remains unknown. Original data processing: After removing out-of-frame reads, around 2.2 million distinct TCRbeta sequences remained. The data were produced by immunoSEQ multiplex PCR, yet TCRdb's version contains in-frame clones alone and is incomplete. V and J calls and clone size are copied from that table; D and trimming were computed from the DNA. The table includes around 26,000 clones, 75% to 85% detected once. The CDR3 sequence is 13 residues long. Germline CDR1 reads ENHRY; CDR2 reads SYGVKD. J lost 5 bases, V lost 10 bases, and 8 bases had no gene match. This sample stems from a study of memory CD4+ T cells and cytomegalovirus serostatus. Study overall: Healthy Belgian adult donors included about nine CMV-positive and 24 CMV-negative people.

Study observations and caveats: Each of approximately 69 CMV-associated TCRbeta sequences occurred in one to five individuals.

Single viable CD3+CD4+CD8-CD45RO+ cells were sorted as the memory CD4+ T cells. Serum IgG to CMV pp150, pp28, p38 and p52 defined serostatus. The chain has TRBV10-3 and TRBJ1-5; 7 bases are shared with TRBD1. This clonotype was obtained from an adult in good health and CMV-seronegative. Material: memory CD4+ T cells from blood. This chain's CDR3 is CATRQGIDQPQHF. In DNA, the CDR3 is TGTGCCACTCGACAGGGTATCGATCAGCCCCAGCATTTT.